This record concerns one T cell receptor beta chain sequence. The antigen is undetermined. TCRdb used MiXCR to reprocess the RT-PCR reads, holding one entry per CDR3 protein. The sample consists of roughly 160,000 distinct CDR3 sequences, about a tenth of them appearing once. The sample comes from a study of response to subunit inactivated influenza vaccine. Study findings and constraints: The authors put forward the suggestion that each seasonal influenza vaccination may bring in only a limited number of new T cells.

This specimen consisted of non-naive T cells sorted from PBMCs, obtained roughly 48 days after vaccination. The clonotype originates from a man aged 50 to 60 who received an inactivated influenza vaccine.

As DNA, the CDR3 is TGTGCCAGCAGCCCCAGGGGTGGGGGGCGGTACGAGCAGTACTTC. It codes for CASSPRGGGRYEQYF. The genes are TRBV5-5 and TRBJ2-7, with D perhaps matching TRBD1 or TRBD2 (6 bases each). Trimming left V 4 bases short and J 4 bases short, with 18 bases between. Germline values: CDR1 SGHKS, CDR2 YYEKEE (reference sequence). This CDR3 is built from 15 residues. The complete variable domain, with remaining parts taken from reference TRBV5-5 and TRBJ2-7, reads DAGVTQSPTHLIKTRGQQVTLRCSPISGHKSVSWYQQVLGQGPQFIFQYYEKEERGRGNFPDRFSARQFPNYSSELNVNALLLGDSALYLCASSPRGGGRYEQYFGPGTRLTVT.